The 6 T cell receptor beta chains listed next were all sequenced from one sample in a study of cytomegalovirus exposure and HLA in healthy donors. The PCR used 60 Vbeta and 13 Jbeta primers. TCRdb's table, derived via immunoSEQ multiplex PCR, lists solely in-frame clones and lacks some. The table shows about 140,000 clones, with roughly 78% occurring only once. Sequenced sample: PBMCs. The receptors derive from a female donor in good health and CMV-seronegative.

This clone was counted a few times. The chain combines TRBV7-6 with TRBJ1-1; 7 bases align to TRBD1. V lost 5 bases and J lost 0; bases outside the gene matches: 6. The CDR3 extends over 15 amino acids. Germline V gene sequence: CDR1 SGHVS, CDR2 FNYEAQ. The CDR3 DNA reads as TGTGCCAGCAGCCTGTCAGGGGGAATGAACACTGAAGCTTTCTTT. Translation gives CASSLSGGMNTEAFF.

The J gene is TRBJ2-1, the V gene TRBV5-6; 13 bases map to TRBD2. Germline V CDR1 and CDR2: SGHDT, YYEEEE. Trimming cost V 3 bases and J 4 bases; bases outside gene matches: 13. The CDR3 length is 19 residues. In nucleotides, the CDR3 is TGTGCCAGCAGCTATAGGACTAGCGGGGGAGGTCGACGGTACAATGAGCAGTTCTTC. Amino acids: CASSYRTSGGGRRYNEQFF. The full variable domain, with the rest looked up from reference TRBV5-6 and TRBJ2-1, is DAGVTQSPTHLIKTRGQQVTLRCSPKSGHDTVSWYQQALGQGPQFIFQYYEEEERQRGNFPDRFSGHQFPNYSSELNVNALLLGDSALYLCASSYRTSGGGRRYNEQFFGPGTRLTVL.

V gene TRBV28 combines with J gene TRBJ1-6, with 8 positions matching TRBD1. The CDR3 length is 18 residues. V was clipped by 4 bases and J by 7 bases; unmatched bases: 15. The germline gives CDR1 MDHEN, CDR2 SYDVKM. CDR3 nucleotide sequence: TGTGCCAGCAGTTCCCAGTTCACAGGGGGAGCATACAATTCACCCCTCCACTTT. This codes for CASSSQFTGGAYNSPLHF.

The chain carries TRBV5-4 and TRBJ2-5, with TRBD1 matching 7 bases. The better agreement between TRBJ2-7 and the DNA end casts doubt on the J call. This CDR3 is built from 15 residues. Germline V gene sequence: CDR1 SGHNT, CDR2 YYREEE (reference sequence). DNA for the CDR3: TGTGCCAGCAGCACCCGAGACAGGGTCCAACCCGAGCAGTACTTC. As protein: CASSTRDRVQPEQYF.

The chain recombines TRBV6-1 with TRBJ2-3, with TRBD1 matching 11 bases. CDR3 length: 14 residues. Trimming removed 6 bases from V and 7 bases from J; junction bases left unmatched: 6. Germline CDR1 reads MNHNS; CDR2 reads SASEGT. The CDR3 protein is CASRWTGGDYTQYF. The CDR3 nucleotides are TGTGCCAGCAGGTGGACAGGGGGCGACTATACGCAGTATTTT.

This chain links TRBV7-2 with TRBJ2-5; 8 nucleotides align to TRBD1. Germline V gene data show CDR1 as SGHTA and CDR2 as FQGNSA. The CDR3 runs to 15 residues. V lost 3 bases and J lost 3; bases outside the gene matches: 6. As DNA, the CDR3 is TGTGCCAGCAGCTTCGACAGGGGACGTGAAGAGACCCAGTACTTC. This codes for CASSFDRGREETQYF.